The source of this T cell receptor (beta chain) is a study of blood T cells in healthy people across ages. Study-wide findings and caveats: Long-lived and aged donors differed, with more naive CD4+ cells and higher diversity in the long-lived.

The second PCR ran 7 to 11 cycles with a sample-barcoded 5' primer and J-beta primers. A template-switch adaptor with 12 random nucleotides tagged each cDNA molecule. Samples each returned at least 2.5 million CDR3-containing paired-end reads. MiXCR, run by TCRdb on the 5' RACE reads, gives a single entry per CDR3 protein. The sample yields 650,000 to 1,000,000 distinct CDR3 sequences, roughly 35% seen once. This clonotype was seen more than once but under ten times. Its matching antigen is unknown. Samples had at least 7 million PBMCs isolated from them. The ends were cut back, 7 bases at V and 10 bases at J, with 13 bases in the middle. CDR3 length: 11 residues.

Sequencing was done on a sample of blood. V gene TRBV12-3 or TRBV12-4 combines with J gene TRBJ1-1; possible D gene TRBD1, 6 bases. This TCR was sampled from a man between 18 and 29 years old in good health. CDR3 sequence (DNA): TGTGCCAGCACCCTCGGACAGCGAGCTTTCTTT. Translated, it gives CASTLGQRAFF.